This T cell receptor (beta chain) is from a study of blood T cell repertoires in COVID-19. Individuals aged about 18 to 90 years were recruited from approximately 22 US areas. Donors of Cohort 3 who recovered were those that had two negative PCRs, clearance, or symptom resolution. As handled by the study authors: How many nucleated cells were present was estimated from reference gene primer amplification. Produced via immunoSEQ multiplex PCR; TCRdb's table is partial and in-frame only. The DNA was the basis for D and trimming; V, J and clone size are from that table. Of hundreds of thousands of clones in the sample, 85% to 90% were seen once. Germline lookup yields CDR1 SGHTS and CDR2 YDEGEE. The CDR3 length is 15 residues. V lost 2 bases to trimming and J lost 6 bases; unmatched junction nucleotides: 5.

The chain is built from TRBV5-8 and TRBJ2-1; 10 bases map to TRBD2. The sequence was obtained from a man aged 25-40 years who had recovered from COVID-19. Sequenced: PBMCs or T cells enriched from blood (not recorded which). CDR3: CASSFAGLATNEQFF. CDR3 nucleotide sequence: TGTGCCAGCAGCTTCGCGGGACTAGCGACCAATGAGCAGTTCTTC.